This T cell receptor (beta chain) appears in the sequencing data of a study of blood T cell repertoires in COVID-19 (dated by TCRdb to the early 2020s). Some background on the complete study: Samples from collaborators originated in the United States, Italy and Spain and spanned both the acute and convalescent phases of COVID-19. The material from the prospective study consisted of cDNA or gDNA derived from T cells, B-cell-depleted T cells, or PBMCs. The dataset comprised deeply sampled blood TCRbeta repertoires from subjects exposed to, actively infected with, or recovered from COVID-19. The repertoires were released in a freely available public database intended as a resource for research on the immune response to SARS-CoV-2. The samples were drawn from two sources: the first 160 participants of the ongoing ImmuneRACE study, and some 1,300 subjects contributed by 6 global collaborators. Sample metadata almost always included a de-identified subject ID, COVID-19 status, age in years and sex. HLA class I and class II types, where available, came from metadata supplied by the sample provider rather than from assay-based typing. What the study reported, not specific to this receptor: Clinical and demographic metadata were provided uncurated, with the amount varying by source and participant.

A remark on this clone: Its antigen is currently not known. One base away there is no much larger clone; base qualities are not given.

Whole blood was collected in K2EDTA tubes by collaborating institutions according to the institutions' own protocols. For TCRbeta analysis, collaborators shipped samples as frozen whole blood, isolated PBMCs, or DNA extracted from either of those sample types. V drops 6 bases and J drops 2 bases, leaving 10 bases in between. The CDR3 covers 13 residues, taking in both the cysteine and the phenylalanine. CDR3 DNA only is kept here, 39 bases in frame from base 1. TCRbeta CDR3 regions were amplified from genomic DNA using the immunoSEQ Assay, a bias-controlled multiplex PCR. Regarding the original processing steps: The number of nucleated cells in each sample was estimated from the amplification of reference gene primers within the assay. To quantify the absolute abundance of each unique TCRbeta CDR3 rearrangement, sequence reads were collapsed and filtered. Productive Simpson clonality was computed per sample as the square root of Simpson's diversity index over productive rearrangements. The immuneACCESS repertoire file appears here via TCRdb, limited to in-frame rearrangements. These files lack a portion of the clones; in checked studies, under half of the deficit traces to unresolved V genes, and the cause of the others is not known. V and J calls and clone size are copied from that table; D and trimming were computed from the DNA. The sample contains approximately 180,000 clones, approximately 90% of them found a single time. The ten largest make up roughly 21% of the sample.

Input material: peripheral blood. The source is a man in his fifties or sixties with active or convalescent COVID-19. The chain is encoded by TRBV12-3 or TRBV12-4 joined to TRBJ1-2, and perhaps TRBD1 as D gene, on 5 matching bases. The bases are TGTGCCAGCAGCTTTAGGACAAACTATGGCTACACCTTC. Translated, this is CASSFRTNYGYTF.